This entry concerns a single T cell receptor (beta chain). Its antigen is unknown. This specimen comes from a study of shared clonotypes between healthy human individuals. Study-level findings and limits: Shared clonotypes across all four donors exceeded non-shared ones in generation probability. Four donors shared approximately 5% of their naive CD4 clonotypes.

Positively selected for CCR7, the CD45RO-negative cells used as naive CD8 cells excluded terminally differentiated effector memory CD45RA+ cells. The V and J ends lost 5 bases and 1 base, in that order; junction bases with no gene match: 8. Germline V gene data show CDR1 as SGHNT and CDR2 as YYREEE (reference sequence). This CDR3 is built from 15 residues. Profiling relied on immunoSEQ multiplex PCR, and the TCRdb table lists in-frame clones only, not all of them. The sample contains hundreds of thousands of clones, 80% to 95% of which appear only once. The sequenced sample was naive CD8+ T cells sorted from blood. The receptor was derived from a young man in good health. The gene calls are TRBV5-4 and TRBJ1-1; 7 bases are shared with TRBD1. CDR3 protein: CASSDGQVGNTEAFF. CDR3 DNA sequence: TGTGCCAGCAGTGACGGACAGGTGGGGAACACTGAAGCTTTCTTT.